The clone carrying this T cell receptor (beta chain) was seen a handful of times. This sample is drawn from a study of T cells in Graves' hyperthyroidism and ophthalmopathy. RNA transcripts yielded amplified TCR beta CDR3 regions. During a first-round RT-PCR of the TCR CDR3, the HTBI primer set was used. TCRdb re-derived calls from the multiplex PCR reads in MiXCR, one entry per CDR3 protein. This sample has a few hundred thousand distinct CDR3 sequences, with around 14% found just once. The CDR3 length is 12 residues. CDR1 is DFQATT and CDR2 is SNEGSKA in the germline V gene (reference sequence). V was pared by 1 base and J by 0 bases, with 3 bases between.

The TCR comes from a young woman with Graves' hyperthyroidism. The source material was blood. This chain connects TRBV20-1 to TRBJ1-2; D uncertain. The CDR3 is CSARVANYGYTF. DNA of the CDR3: TGCAGTGCTAGAGTAGCTAACTATGGCTACACCTTC.